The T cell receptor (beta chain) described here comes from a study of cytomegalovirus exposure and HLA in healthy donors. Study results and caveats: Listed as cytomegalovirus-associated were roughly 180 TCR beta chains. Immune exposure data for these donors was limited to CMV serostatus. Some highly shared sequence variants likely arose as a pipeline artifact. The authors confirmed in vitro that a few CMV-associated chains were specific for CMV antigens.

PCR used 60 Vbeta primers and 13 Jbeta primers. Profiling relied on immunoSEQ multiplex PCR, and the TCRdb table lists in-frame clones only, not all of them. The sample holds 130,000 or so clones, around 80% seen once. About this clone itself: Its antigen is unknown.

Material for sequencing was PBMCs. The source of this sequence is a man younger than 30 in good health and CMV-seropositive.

CDR3 in DNA: TGTGCCAGCAGCCCAGCGGGGCTTCTTACTGGGGCCAACGTCCTGACTTTC. This encodes CASSPAGLLTGANVLTF. V gene TRBV7-9 combines with J gene TRBJ2-6; 7 bases match TRBD2. The CDR3 loop spans 17 amino acids. CDR1 and CDR2 (germline): SEHNR, FQNEAQ (reference sequence). With V trimmed by 5 bases and J by 2 bases, 9 bases remained unmatched.